This T cell receptor beta chain was captured in a study of CD8 T cells in Susac syndrome. Per germline, CDR1 MGHRA and CDR2 YSYEKL. This CDR3 spans 13 amino acids. V was clipped by 8 bases and J by 0 bases, with 10 bases between them. It was with random hexamers that about 0.45 to 1 ug RNA was reverse transcribed. The immunoSEQ assay covered 54 Vbeta and 13 Jbeta segments for CDR3. TCRdb reprocessed the immunoSEQ multiplex PCR reads via MiXCR and lists one record per CDR3 protein. The sample yields about 300,000 distinct CDR3 sequences, 65% to 90% seen once. Sequencing of TCR beta drew on CD8+ and CD4+ T cells from blood.

The receptor was isolated from a human donor with multiple sclerosis. This chain connects TRBV4-1 to TRBJ1-1, with D possibly being TRBD1 (6 bases). Sequenced input: CD8+ T cells from PBMCs. The CDR3 coding sequence is TGCGCCAGCTGCCCAGGGGTGAACACTGAAGCTTTCTTT. It is translated as CASCPGVNTEAFF.